The 5 T cell receptor beta chains in this list originate from one sample, sequenced in a study of glioma-infiltrating T cells. Using RNA template, CDR3s of TCR alpha and beta were amplified with iRepertoire arm-PCR. TCRdb analysed the multiplex PCR reads with MiXCR anew, one entry per CDR3 protein. This table has 300,000 to 450,000 distinct CDR3 sequences, more than 35% appearing once. Sequenced input: glioma tissue, nonneoplastic brain tissue, or PBMCs (not recorded which). Receptor source: a human donor with low-grade glioma or glioblastoma, undergoing nonglioma brain surgery, or in good health (not recorded which).

This clonotype came up once. A read error may explain this, as a much larger clone is one base away. The CDR3 DNA reads TGTGCCAGCAGAGAACTACTGAACGCCGGGGAGCTGTTTTTT. This codes for CASRELLNAGELFF. The rearrangement uses TRBV6-1 and TRBJ2-2; no clear D gene. Germline V gene lookup returns CDR1 MNHNS and CDR2 SASEGT. CDR3 size: 14 residues.

The CDR3 DNA sequence: TGTGCCAGCCGTCACAGGGGGACTAGCGGGAGTGTTACGCAGTATTTT. Translated, it gives CASRHRGTSGSVTQYF. The chain carries TRBV28 and TRBJ2-3; TRBD2 agrees at 14 bases. CDR3 length: 16 amino acids. V shed 8 bases and J 8 bases; nucleotides not matched to a gene: 12. CDR1 and CDR2 (germline): MDHEN, SYDVKM.

To note about this clonotype: It may be a read error: a sequence one base away is much more abundant. The chain employs TRBV10-3 and TRBJ1-6, with D uncertain. The CDR3 length is 15 residues. Per the germline V gene, CDR1 is ENHRY and CDR2 is SYGVKD. In nucleotides, the CDR3 is TGTGCCATCAGTGATTGGGAAGGAACGGATTCACCCCTCAACTTT. Translation: CAISDWEGTDSPLNF.

This rearrangement joins TRBV7-2 to TRBJ2-2; the D gene is possibly TRBD2 (7 bases). Deletions cut 7 bases from V and 4 bases from J, with 19 bases between. This CDR3 spans 16 amino acids. Germline-derived CDR1 and CDR2 are SGHTA and FQGNSA. CDR3 in amino acids: CASTEGGRGSTGELFF. The CDR3, as DNA: TGTGCCAGCACGGAGGGGGGGAGAGGGAGCACCGGGGAGCTGTTTTTT.

The chain couples TRBV7-2 to TRBJ2-7; 10 bases match TRBD2. The CDR3 extends over 12 amino acids. The germline gives CDR1 SGHTA, CDR2 FQGNSA. V shed 6 bases and J 7 bases; nucleotides not matched to a gene: 3. The CDR3 DNA is TGTGCCAGCAGACGACTAGCGGGTGAGCAGTACTTC. It specifies CASRRLAGEQYF.